The 26 T cell receptor beta chains listed next were all sequenced from one sample in a study of cytomegalovirus exposure and HLA in healthy donors. In the PCR, 60 Vbeta and 13 Jbeta primers were used. The protocol was immunoSEQ multiplex PCR, while the TCRdb copy is restricted to in-frame clones and leaves out a portion. The sample consists of about 170,000 clones, over 60% of them appearing once. The specimen sequenced was PBMCs. The origin of the receptors is a female donor in good health and CMV-seronegative.

The chain is built from TRBV4-1 and TRBJ1-2; D is undetermined. The germline V and J ends were trimmed by 0 bases and 7 bases, with 12 bases remaining between them. Looked up from germline, CDR1 is MGHRA and CDR2 is YSYEKL. CDR3 length equals 14 residues. CDR3 DNA sequence: TGCGCCAGCAGCCAAGAGTTGGGCCCCCTTGGCTACACCTTC. Translating gives CASSQELGPLGYTF.

The chain employs TRBV5-1 and TRBJ2-7, with D possibly being TRBD1 (5 bases). This CDR3 spans 15 amino acids. Trimming pared 4 bases from V and 5 bases from J, leaving 19 bases between. CDR1 is SGHRS, CDR2 YFSETQ, per germline. CDR3 residues: CASSGTQGPRHEQYF. The CDR3 DNA is TGCGCCAGCAGCGGTACTCAGGGCCCCCGGCACGAGCAGTACTTC.

The rearrangement joins TRBV18 to TRBJ2-1; unclear D gene. V dropped 3 bases and J dropped 10 bases, with 10 bases sitting between them. There are 12 residues in the CDR3. CDR1 and CDR2 (germline): KGHSH, LQKENI. The DNA for the CDR3 is TGTGCCAGCTCACCGCCCTCACGGGAGCAGTTCTTC. This codes for CASSPPSREQFF.

V and J are TRBV28 and TRBJ1-1; D unresolved. The germline gives CDR1 MDHEN, CDR2 SYDVKM. There are 12 residues in the CDR3. Trimming took 3 bases from V and 5 from J, leaving 7 bases between them. CDR3: CASSFMRTEAFF. CDR3 nucleotides: TGTGCCAGCAGTTTTATGAGGACTGAAGCTTTCTTT.

The chain couples TRBV6-5 to TRBJ2-5; 7 bases are a match to TRBD2. The tail of the sequence fits TRBJ2-7 better, so the J call may be wrong. The germline gives CDR1 MNHEY, CDR2 SVGAGI. CDR3 length: 16 residues. The CDR3 DNA reads as TGTGCCAGCAGTTACTCGGTGGGCCTAGCGGTCTACGAGCAGTACTTC. Translation gives CASSYSVGLAVYEQYF.

V is TRBV7-9 and J is TRBJ1-1; perhaps TRBD1 as D (6 bases). Germline CDR1 and CDR2: SEHNR and FQNEAQ (reference sequence). The CDR3 totals 14 residues. V dropped 5 bases and J dropped 4 bases, with 14 bases sitting between them. The CDR3 sequence: CASSAQGLGTEAFF. CDR3 in DNA: TGTGCCAGCAGCGCACAGGGTCTTGGCACTGAAGCTTTCTTT.

With regard to this clone: One end of the junction is discordant with germline, which a read error may explain. This rearrangement joins TRBV7-7 to TRBJ2-1; D remains unclear. CDR3 length: 8 amino acids. Germline V lookup: CDR1 SSHAT, CDR2 FNYEAQ (reference sequence). CDR3: CASSSLFF. The DNA of the CDR3 is TGTGCTAGCAGCTCACTGTTCTTC.

This rearrangement joins TRBV18 to TRBJ1-3, with 10 bases fitting TRBD1. J was trimmed by 0 bases and V by 6 bases; bases with no gene match: 8. The CDR3 consists of 17 residues. Germline loops: CDR1 KGHSH, CDR2 LQKENI. DNA for the CDR3: TGTGCCAGCTCGCTAACCGGGACAGGGGACTCTGGAAACACCATATATTTT. It is translated as CASSLTGTGDSGNTIYF.

The CDR3 spells CLFSVDTEAFF. In DNA form, the CDR3 reads TGCCTCTTCTCGGTCGACACTGAAGCTTTCTTT. The chain has TRBV20-1 and TRBJ1-1; D gene uncertain. The CDR3 is made up of 11 amino acids. Germline V gene sequence: CDR1 DFQATT, CDR2 SNEGSKA (reference sequence).

This chain uses TRBV6-5 with TRBJ2-7; TRBD1 matches 11 bases. V lost 7 bases and J lost 7; bases outside the gene matches: 6. In germline, CDR1 is MNHEY, CDR2 SVGAGI. The CDR3 is 13 residues long. This CDR3 is CASTFRDRGEQYF. In DNA form, the CDR3 reads TGTGCCAGCACTTTCCGGGACAGGGGGGAGCAGTACTTC.

The rearrangement links TRBV7-2 to TRBJ1-2; D unclear. Trimming stripped 4 bases from V and 8 bases from J, with 11 bases between. This CDR3 contains 12 residues. Germline lookup yields CDR1 SGHTA and CDR2 FQGNSA. The CDR3 sequence: CASSWHKVGYTF. CDR3 nucleotide sequence: TGTGCCAGCAGCTGGCACAAAGTGGGCTACACCTTC.

The chain employs TRBV9 and TRBJ2-7; TRBD1 aligns across 9 bases. The ends lost 3 bases at V and 3 bases at J; junction bases unmatched: 4. Germline V CDR1 and CDR2: SGDLS, YYNGEE. The CDR3 totals 14 residues. The CDR3 sequence: CASSDGTGRYEQYF. CDR3 DNA sequence: TGTGCCAGCAGCGACGGGACAGGGCGCTACGAGCAGTACTTC.

V and J are TRBV11-2 and TRBJ1-3, with 8 bases fitting TRBD1. V shed 3 bases, J shed 4 bases, and the junction held 2 bases outside the gene matches. Per the germline V gene, CDR1 is SGHAT and CDR2 is FQNNGV. This CDR3 comprises 14 residues. As DNA, the CDR3 is TGTGCCAGCAGCTTGACAGGGGCAGGAAACACCATATATTTT. This gives the protein CASSLTGAGNTIYF.

The chain is built from TRBV5-6 and TRBJ2-1; TRBD2 matches at 7 bases. This CDR3 has 15 residues. With 1 base clipped from V and 6 bases from J, the junction kept 7 bases outside the gene matches. Germline CDR1 SGHDT, CDR2 YYEEEE. The CDR3 coding sequence is TGTGCCAGCAGCTTGATCGTAGCGGGTTTCAATGAGCAGTTCTTC. This translates into CASSLIVAGFNEQFF. The complete variable domain, with remaining parts taken from reference TRBV5-6 and TRBJ2-1, reads DAGVTQSPTHLIKTRGQQVTLRCSPKSGHDTVSWYQQALGQGPQFIFQYYEEEERQRGNFPDRFSGHQFPNYSSELNVNALLLGDSALYLCASSLIVAGFNEQFFGPGTRLTVL.

The chain uses TRBV4-2 and TRBJ2-4; 9 bases match TRBD2. The germline V gene encodes CDR1 LGHNA and CDR2 YNFKEQ. Trimming removed 1 base from V and 0 bases from J; junction bases left unmatched: 4. CDR3 length equals 17 residues. CDR3 sequence (DNA): TGTGCCAGCAGCCAAGTCTTAGCGGGGGTAGCCAAAAACATTCAGTACTTC. This gives the protein CASSQVLAGVAKNIQYF.

This clone was seen a handful of times. The V and J genes are TRBV18 and TRBJ2-7; 7 bases match TRBD1. Germline CDR1 reads KGHSH; CDR2 reads LQKENI. V lost 6 bases and J lost 3; bases outside the gene matches: 11. The CDR3 has 15 amino acids. CDR3 residues: CASSPTQGTDYEQYF. CDR3 nucleotide sequence: TGTGCCAGCTCGCCTACCCAAGGGACAGACTACGAGCAGTACTTC. Drawing the rest from reference TRBV18 and TRBJ2-7, the complete variable domain is NAGVMQNPRHLVRRRGQEARLRCSPMKGHSHVYWYRQLPEEGLKFMVYLQKENIIDESGMPKERFSAEFPKEGPSILRIQQVVRGDSAAYFCASSPTQGTDYEQYFGPGTRLTVT.

This clone was seen once. The chain uses TRBV7-2 and TRBJ2-4, with D possibly being TRBD1 (5 bases). Germline CDR1 SGHTA, CDR2 FQGNSA. Trimming removed 4 bases from V and 1 base from J, with 11 bases in between. This CDR3 is 15 amino acids long. Here the CDR3 reads CASSSQGRAKNIQYF. The CDR3, as DNA: TGTGCCAGCAGCTCCCAGGGTCGGGCCAAAAACATTCAGTACTTC.

The rearrangement uses TRBV5-1 and TRBJ1-2; 8 nucleotides align to TRBD1. There are 15 residues in the CDR3. The germline V gene encodes CDR1 SGHRS and CDR2 YFSETQ. V dropped 4 bases and J dropped 1; count of bases not matched to a gene: 6. The CDR3 nucleotides are TGCGCCAGCAGCCCCGGACAGGGAAATAACTATGGCTACACCTTC. Translation gives CASSPGQGNNYGYTF.

J is TRBJ2-5 and V is TRBV7-2; no clear D. The J call may be faulty, since TRBJ2-7 better matches the DNA end. CDR1 is SGHTA and CDR2 is FQGNSA in the germline V gene. The CDR3 covers 13 residues. The CDR3 DNA sequence: TGTGCCAGCAGCTTAGTAGCCTCTTACGAGCAGTACTTC. Its protein product is CASSLVASYEQYF.

The V and J genes are TRBV7-9 and TRBJ1-5; D gene uncertain. Germline V gene lookup returns CDR1 SEHNR and CDR2 FQNEAQ (reference sequence). Trimming removed 0 bases at V and 4 bases at J, with 10 bases between. The CDR3 covers 15 residues. CDR3 region: CASSLAKRSNQPQHF. The DNA for the CDR3 is TGTGCCAGCAGCTTAGCGAAAAGGAGTAATCAGCCCCAGCATTTT.

The chain carries TRBV7-2 and TRBJ2-3; TRBD2 is a possible D gene (5 bases). Germline values: CDR1 SGHTA, CDR2 FQGNSA. With 3 bases removed from V and 3 bases from J, the gap between germline ends came to 13 bases. The CDR3 totals 15 residues. Here the CDR3 DNA reads TGTGCCAGCAGCTTCGGACTCTCCCTGACAGATACGCAGTATTTT. Amino acid sequence: CASSFGLSLTDTQYF.

For this clone: One junction end does not reproduce the germline sequence, and a read error may be involved. The sample holds other DNA sequences that translate to the same CDR3. The V gene is TRBV7-7, the J gene TRBJ1-6; 9 bases fit TRBD1. The CDR3 is 19 residues long. Germline-derived CDR1 and CDR2 are SSHAT and FNYEAQ (reference sequence). The DNA for the CDR3 is TGTGCTAGCAGCCACGGGACAGGGAGTCCCCATCCCCCCCCGTGGACCCTCCACTTT. This gives the protein CASSHGTGSPHPPPWTLHF.

The V and J genes are TRBV7-6 and TRBJ2-2, with TRBD1 identical over 8 bases. Trimming removed 4 bases from V and 4 bases from J; junction bases left unmatched: 5. The CDR3 extends over 15 amino acids. CDR1 and CDR2 from the germline V gene are SGHVS and FNYEAQ. The CDR3 protein is CASSSGQGGTGELFF. For the CDR3, the DNA is TGTGCCAGCAGCTCCGGACAGGGAGGCACCGGGGAGCTGTTTTTT.

J is TRBJ2-5 and V is TRBV5-1, with TRBD2 identical over 11 bases. Losses at the gene ends were 4 bases for V and 2 bases for J; bases not matched to a gene: 7. The germline CDR1 and CDR2 sequences are SGHRS and YFSETQ. The CDR3 totals 16 residues. The CDR3 region has the DNA TGCGCCAGCAGCCCCGGGACTAGCGGTCAACAAGAGACCCAGTACTTC. Amino acid sequence: CASSPGTSGQQETQYF.

In DNA form, the CDR3 reads TGTGCCAGCAGAACGAGACTAGCGGGCGCCAATGAGCAGTTCTTC. It is translated as CASRTRLAGANEQFF. This chain links TRBV6-5 with TRBJ2-1; 10 bases are shared with TRBD2. The CDR3 contains 15 residues. The junction had 8 bases not matched to a gene; V was cut back by 6 bases and J by 6 bases. Germline loops: CDR1 MNHEY, CDR2 SVGAGI.

This chain links TRBV6-6 with TRBJ2-7, with 7 bases lining up with TRBD1. The CDR3 has 10 amino acids. V was pared by 8 bases and J by 9 bases, with 4 bases of the junction left unmatched. The V gene's germline CDR1 is MNHNY and CDR2 SVGAGI (reference sequence). The chain's CDR3 is CASGQVGQYF. CDR3 bases: TGTGCCAGCGGACAGGTCGGGCAGTACTTC.